This record looks at one T cell receptor beta chain sequence and its context. What it recognizes is unknown. At one boundary the junction diverges from the germline segment, which might be a read error. The length of the CDR3 is 15 residues. Germline V lookup: CDR1 SEHNR, CDR2 FQNEAQ (reference sequence). These data are taken from a study of cytomegalovirus exposure and HLA in healthy donors. Study-wide results and limits: Most TCR sequences were uncommon, yet certain public TCRs appeared in many donors. Some V segments (TRBV6-2 and TRBV6-3 among them) were excluded as indistinguishable. What a later analysis reportedly showed was that an Asian-associated ancestry cluster had fewer N-insertions than the approximately 720-donor mean.

The study ran its PCR with 60 Vbeta and 13 Jbeta primers. Repertoires were generated with immunoSEQ multiplex PCR, while TCRdb's copy carries only in-frame clones and drops some. The sample has under 200,000 clones, roughly 85% seen once. This sequence was found in a young man in good health and CMV-seropositive. Sample: PBMCs. This sequence joins TRBV7-9 and TRBJ1-1, with D possibly being TRBD1 (5 bases). For the CDR3, the DNA is TGTTCCAGCAGCTTAGCGCGGGGAGGGGTCACTGAAGCTTTCTTT. As protein: CSSSLARGGVTEAFF. Looking up the rest from reference TRBV7-9 and TRBJ1-1 gives the full variable domain: DTGVSQNPRHKITKRGQNVTFRCDPISEHNRLYWYRQTLGQGPEFLTYFQNEAQLEKSRLLSDRFSAERPKGSFSTLEIQRTEQGDSAMYLCSSSLARGGVTEAFFGQGTRLTVV.